Following are 22 T cell receptor beta chains from one sample sequenced in a study of T cells in tumors and immune-related adverse events. Data came from immunoSEQ multiplex PCR; TCRdb stores just in-frame clones and leaves some out. The sample has roughly 24,000 clones; about 93% are singletons. Sample: lymph node tissue, taken from a patient treated with anti-PD-1 therapy. The receptors were sampled from a female donor with metastatic renal cell carcinoma.

The V and J genes are TRBV5-4 and TRBJ2-7; 8 positions agree with TRBD1. The length of the CDR3 is 14 residues. CDR1 and CDR2 (germline): SGHNT, YYREEE (reference sequence). V gave up 4 bases and J gave up 3 bases; unmatched junction bases: 6. CDR3 nucleotides: TGTGCCAGCAGCCCGGGACAGGAGCGCTACGAGCAGTACTTC. It specifies CASSPGQERYEQYF.

The chain uses TRBV11-3 and TRBJ2-5, with TRBD2 as a possible D gene (5 bases). The CDR3 has 15 residues. The germline V and J ends were trimmed by 4 bases and 5 bases, with 17 bases remaining between them. The germline V gene has CDR1 SGHNT and CDR2 YENEEA. CDR3 sequence: CASSSRLRDYETQYF. The DNA for the CDR3 is TGTGCCAGCAGCTCCAGGCTGAGGGATTACGAGACCCAGTACTTC.

The V and J genes are TRBV14 and TRBJ1-1; no reliable D call. Trimming pared 1 base from V and 3 bases from J, leaving 15 bases between. Germline-derived CDR1 and CDR2 are SGHDN and FVKESK. The CDR3 runs 16 residues. CDR3 amino acids: CASSQGRVGFDTEAFF. DNA for the CDR3: TGTGCCAGCAGCCAAGGCCGCGTGGGGTTCGACACTGAAGCTTTCTTT.

This clone was picked up a small number of times. V gene TRBV4-3 combines with J gene TRBJ1-4, with D unclear. Trimming took off 1 base at V and 7 bases at J, with 4 bases between the two ends. The CDR3 covers 12 residues. The germline CDR1 and CDR2 sequences are LGHNA and YSLEER. The CDR3 nucleotides read TGCGCCAGCAGCCAAGGGCCTGAAAAACTGTTTTTT. Translation gives CASSQGPEKLFF.

J is TRBJ1-2 and V is TRBV2; D might be TRBD1 (5 bases). Germline lookup yields CDR1 SNHLY and CDR2 FYNNEI. This CDR3 spans 13 amino acids. V shed 4 bases and J shed 4 bases, with 10 bases lying between them. CDR3 amino acids: CASSVRDSYGYTF. In DNA, the CDR3 is TGTGCCAGCAGTGTCAGGGATTCCTATGGCTACACCTTC.

The DNA for the CDR3 is TGCGCCAGCAGCTGGGGTGGGGGCCAAGAGACCCAGTACTTC. This translates into CASSWGGGQETQYF. The rearrangement joins TRBV5-1 to TRBJ2-5; D tentatively reads TRBD1 or TRBD2 (5 bases each). The germline V and J ends were trimmed by 3 bases and 1 base, with 10 bases remaining between them. Germline V gene lookup returns CDR1 SGHRS and CDR2 YFSETQ. This CDR3 region has 14 residues. Complete variable domain (other parts from reference TRBV5-1 and TRBJ2-5): KAGVTQTPRYLIKTRGQQVTLSCSPISGHRSVSWYQQTPGQGLQFLFEYFSETQRNKGNFPGRFSGRQFSNSRSEMNVSTLELGDSALYLCASSWGGGQETQYFGPGTRLLVL.

The V and J genes are TRBV15 and TRBJ2-5; TRBD1 or TRBD2 may be the D gene (5 bases each). Gene TRBJ2-7 matches the end of the DNA better, so the J call may be wrong. In germline, CDR1 is LNHNV, CDR2 YYDKDF (reference sequence). This CDR3 has 15 residues. The CDR3 DNA sequence: TGTGCCACCAGCAAGGGTAGGGACGGAACCTACGAGCAGTACTTC. Residues: CATSKGRDGTYEQYF.

The chain has TRBV21-1 and TRBJ2-7; whether TRBD1, the table's D call, matches the DNA was not checked. TRBV21-1 is designated a pseudogene. The CDR3 runs 14 residues. The CDR3 DNA sequence: TGTGCCAGCAGCAGAACCGGGACAGTCTACGAGCAGTACTTC. As protein: CASSRTGTVYEQYF.

The V call is TRBV4-2, the J call TRBJ2-1; D may be TRBD1 or TRBD2 (5 bases each). The CDR3 is made up of 15 amino acids. Germline assignment: CDR1 LGHNA and CDR2 YNFKEQ. V gave up 3 bases and J gave up 5 bases, with 14 bases separating them. CDR3 nucleotides: TGTGCCAGCAGCCAGGGGGTAGGTGCAGACAATGAGCAGTTCTTC. Translated: CASSQGVGADNEQFF.

The chain combines TRBV15 with TRBJ1-5; tentatively, D is TRBD1 (5 bases). Germline CDR1 is LNHNV and CDR2 is YYDKDF (reference sequence). This CDR3 comprises 15 residues. The V gene lost 0 bases and the J gene lost 2 bases, with 8 bases spanning the gap. The CDR3 loop is CATSREAGGNQPQHF. The CDR3 DNA reads TGTGCCACCAGCAGAGAAGCGGGGGGCAATCAGCCCCAGCATTTT.

The CDR3 protein is CASSSNEWGYEQYF. CDR3 in DNA: TGTGCCAGCAGCTCGAACGAGTGGGGTTACGAGCAGTACTTC. The chain links TRBV13 to TRBJ2-7; no reliable D call. The CDR3 contains 14 residues. The germline CDR1 and CDR2 sequences are PRHDT and FYEKMQ (reference sequence). Trimming pared 4 bases from V and 4 bases from J, leaving 14 bases between.

The J gene is TRBJ1-2, the V gene TRBV7-2; D remains unclear. The CDR3 contains 13 residues. V dropped 8 bases and J dropped 4 bases, with 14 bases sitting between them. The germline V gene encodes CDR1 SGHTA and CDR2 FQGNSA. This CDR3 reads CASDYSPGYGYTF. For the CDR3, the DNA is TGTGCCAGCGACTATAGCCCCGGCTATGGCTACACCTTC. The full variable domain, completed using reference TRBV7-2 and TRBJ1-2, is GAGVSQSPSNKVTEKGKDVELRCDPISGHTALYWYRQSLGQGLEFLIYFQGNSAPDKSGLPSDRFSAERTGGSVSTLTIQRTQQEDSAVYLCASDYSPGYGYTFGSGTRLTVV.

The rearrangement joins TRBV28 to TRBJ1-2; 9 positions agree with TRBD1. Germline V gene data show CDR1 as MDHEN and CDR2 as SYDVKM. J was trimmed by 3 bases and V by 6 bases; bases with no gene match: 8. This CDR3 has 15 residues. The CDR3 loop is CASSHRDRADYGYTF. For the CDR3, the DNA is TGTGCCAGCAGCCACCGGGACAGGGCTGACTATGGCTACACCTTC.

V is TRBV18 and J is TRBJ2-1; D gene ambiguous. The V gene lost 5 bases and the J gene lost 2 bases, with 13 bases spanning the gap. CDR1 and CDR2 from the germline V gene are KGHSH and LQKENI. This CDR3 comprises 15 residues. DNA for the CDR3: TGTGCCAGCTCATCCCTCCTCGACACCTACAATGAGCAGTTCTTC. It is translated as CASSSLLDTYNEQFF.

The chain is built from TRBV2 and TRBJ1-3; no clear D. V shed 7 bases and J shed 0 bases, with 7 bases lying between them. Germline values: CDR1 SNHLY, CDR2 FYNNEI. This CDR3 contains 13 residues. The CDR3 protein is CASTRISGNTIYF. The CDR3 coding sequence is TGTGCCAGCACAAGGATCTCTGGAAACACCATATATTTT.

This clone was recorded only once. The rearrangement uses TRBV4-1 and TRBJ1-4; D is uncertain. The V end lost 4 bases, the J end lost 5 bases, and 14 bases lay between the germline ends. Germline V lookup: CDR1 MGHRA, CDR2 YSYEKL. The CDR3 contains 15 residues. The chain's CDR3 is CASSPGSGSNEKLFF. As DNA, the CDR3 is TGCGCCAGCAGCCCAGGATCGGGGAGCAATGAAAAACTGTTTTTT.

V gene TRBV5-8 combines with J gene TRBJ1-1, with unresolved D. The ends were cut back, 2 bases at V and 4 bases at J, with 9 bases in the middle. Germline V lookup: CDR1 SGHTS, CDR2 YDEGEE. This CDR3 spans 13 amino acids. The CDR3 DNA is TGTGCCAGCAGCTTTACGCGGAGCACTGAAGCTTTCTTT. Translation gives CASSFTRSTEAFF. Filled out from reference TRBV5-8 and TRBJ1-1, the complete variable domain reads EAGVTQSPTHLIKTRGQQATLRCSPISGHTSVYWYQQALGLGLQFLLWYDEGEERNRGNFPPRFSGRQFPNYSSELNVNALELEDSALYLCASSFTRSTEAFFGQGTRLTVV.

This chain links TRBV14 with TRBJ2-7; perhaps TRBD2 as D (6 bases). The ends were cut back, 3 bases at V and 13 bases at J, with 19 bases in the middle. The germline V gene encodes CDR1 SGHDN and CDR2 FVKESK. The CDR3 runs 13 residues. CDR3 coding DNA: TGTGCCAGCAGCCATTCGACTAGTTCGGGTTTATACTTC. This translates into CASSHSTSSGLYF. The full variable domain, with the rest looked up from reference TRBV14 and TRBJ2-7, is EAGVTQFPSHSVIEKGQTVTLRCDPISGHDNLYWYRRVMGKEIKFLLHFVKESKQDESGMPNNRFLAERTGGTYSTLKVQPAELEDSGVYFCASSHSTSSGLYFGPGTRLTVT.

The J gene is TRBJ2-7, the V gene TRBV5-1; 8 nucleotides agree with TRBD1. Germline V lookup: CDR1 SGHRS, CDR2 YFSETQ. V lost 2 bases and J lost 2; bases outside the gene matches: 12. CDR3 length equals 17 residues. The CDR3 DNA reads as TGCGCCAGCAGCTTATTACCGGGGACAGGCCTCGCCTACGAGCAGTACTTC. It is translated as CASSLLPGTGLAYEQYF.

The J gene is TRBJ1-1, the V gene TRBV4-1; 7 bases map to TRBD1. The trim removed 4 bases at V and 4 bases at J, leaving 12 bases unmatched. CDR1 and CDR2 from the germline V gene are MGHRA and YSYEKL. This CDR3 has 16 amino acids. The CDR3 DNA follows: TGCGCCAGCAGCCCCCACTGGACGAGGGGGCCCACTGAAGCTTTCTTT. Translation gives CASSPHWTRGPTEAFF.

The J gene is TRBJ2-5, the V gene TRBV28; TRBD1 aligns across 10 bases. The germline CDR1 and CDR2 sequences are MDHEN and SYDVKM. This CDR3 comprises 15 residues. V was clipped by 3 bases and J by 1 base; unmatched bases: 2. As DNA, the CDR3 is TGTGCCAGCAGTTTGGGACAGGGGACCCAAGAGACCCAGTACTTC. This sequence encodes CASSLGQGTQETQYF. Drawing the rest from reference TRBV28 and TRBJ2-5, the complete variable domain is DVKVTQSSRYLVKRTGEKVFLECVQDMDHENMFWYRQDPGLGLRLIYFSYDVKMKEKGDIPEGYSVSREKKERFSLILESASTNQTSMYLCASSLGQGTQETQYFGPGTRLLVL.

The genes are TRBV7-6 and TRBJ2-2, with D possibly matching TRBD1 (6 bases). In germline, CDR1 is SGHVS, CDR2 FNYEAQ. This CDR3 is built from 14 residues. V was shortened by 5 bases and J by 1 base, with 8 bases between the two germline ends. CDR3 coding DNA: TGTGCCAGCAGCCAACAGGGGAACACCGGGGAGCTGTTTTTT. Translated: CASSQQGNTGELFF.